This T cell receptor (beta chain) was recovered during a study of blood T cell repertoires in COVID-19. Across the whole study: Material from acute and convalescent COVID-19 was sourced from the United States, Italy and Spain. Nucleic acid was either cDNA or gDNA, and it came from T cells, B-cell-depleted T cells, or PBMCs.

Germline V lookup: CDR1 MNHEY, CDR2 SVGAGI. The CDR3 is 11 residues long. Trimming shortened V by 5 bases and J by 6 bases, and 6 bases separated the two germline ends. Methods used by the authors: Nucleated cell number was recorded as an estimate derived from reference gene primer amplification. Generated by immunoSEQ multiplex PCR, the TCRdb table keeps only in-frame clones and is missing some. V, J and clone size are those of that table, while D and trimming were read from the DNA. The sample records about 63,000 clones, roughly 85% being singletons. The chain uses TRBV6-5 and TRBJ2-3, with D hard to call. Sequences were obtained from peripheral blood. The receptor was derived from a human donor in a cohort sampled during active COVID-19. In DNA form, the CDR3 reads TGTGCCAGCAGTAAGCTTGATACGCAGTATTTT. Translating gives CASSKLDTQYF.